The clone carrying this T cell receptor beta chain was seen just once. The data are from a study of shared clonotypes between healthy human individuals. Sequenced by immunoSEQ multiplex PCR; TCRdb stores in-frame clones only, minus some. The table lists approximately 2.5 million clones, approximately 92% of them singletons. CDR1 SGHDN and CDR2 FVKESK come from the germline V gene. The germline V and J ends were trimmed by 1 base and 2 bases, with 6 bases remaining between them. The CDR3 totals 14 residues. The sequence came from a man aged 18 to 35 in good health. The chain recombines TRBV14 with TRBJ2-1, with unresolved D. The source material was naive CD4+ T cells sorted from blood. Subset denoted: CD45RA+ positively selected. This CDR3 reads CASSQAGAYNEQFF. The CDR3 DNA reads TGTGCCAGCAGCCAAGCTGGGGCCTACAATGAGCAGTTCTTC. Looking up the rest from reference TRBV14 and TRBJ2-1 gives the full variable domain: EAGVTQFPSHSVIEKGQTVTLRCDPISGHDNLYWYRRVMGKEIKFLLHFVKESKQDESGMPNNRFLAERTGGTYSTLKVQPAELEDSGVYFCASSQAGAYNEQFFGPGTRLTVL.